This T cell receptor beta chain was recorded in a study of cytomegalovirus exposure and HLA in healthy donors. Across the study: Early release data held 75 million to 90 million unique TCRs from HLA-typed donors.

In this sample, this clone turned up once. This CDR3 is built from 18 residues. Germline assignment: CDR1 LNHDA and CDR2 SQIVND (reference sequence). V lost 7 bases and J lost 3, with 27 bases in between. PCR amplification relied on 60 Vbeta primers (plus 13 Jbeta primers). The assay was immunoSEQ multiplex PCR, and TCRdb's table has in-frame clones only and misses some. The table includes around 100,000 clones, around 85% detected once. The sequence was collected from a man aged 18 to 30 in good health and CMV-seronegative. The chain is built from TRBV19 and TRBJ1-2, with D maybe TRBD1 (5 bases). Sequenced material: PBMCs. CDR3 sequence reads: CASNQVRQVRDRHYGYTF. The CDR3 DNA reads as TGTGCCAGTAATCAAGTACGGCAGGTCAGGGATCGGCACTATGGCTACACCTTC.